The 3 T cell receptor beta chains below come from one sample, sequenced in a study of a mutant IDH1 vaccine in newly diagnosed glioma. Sequencing was performed with immunoSEQ multiplex PCR; in TCRdb, only in-frame clones are kept and a portion is missing. The data hold 25,000 or so clones, with roughly 83% observed a single time. The antigens of these receptors remain unknown. Time point meaning: week 47, end of study. Mutant IDH1 20-mer peptide, at 300 ug, made up each vaccine dose, with topical imiquimod. The specimen comprised PBMCs, sampled from a glioma patient whose treatment included an IDH1 peptide vaccine. Receptor source: a man aged 40-49 years with glioma.

By sample fraction, this clone is medium-sized. The chain is built from TRBV6-1 and TRBJ1-1; perhaps TRBD1 as D (6 bases). V lost 2 bases and J lost 11, with 18 bases in between. The CDR3 has 14 residues. Germline V gene data show CDR1 as MNHNS and CDR2 as SASEGT. The DNA of the CDR3 is TGTGCCAGCAGTGAACTGGGACAATTGGGGCAGGCTTTCTTT. This gives the protein CASSELGQLGQAFF.

The rearrangement uses TRBV28 and TRBJ2-7; possibly TRBD2 for D (6 bases). This CDR3 comprises 15 residues. The germline V gene encodes CDR1 MDHEN and CDR2 SYDVKM. Trimming shortened V by 8 bases and J by 2 bases, and 19 bases separated the two germline ends. This CDR3 reads CASATVAWGAYEQYF. The CDR3 DNA sequence: TGTGCCAGCGCGACAGTTGCCTGGGGGGCCTACGAGCAGTACTTC. Full variable domain (missing parts from reference TRBV28 and TRBJ2-7): DVKVTQSSRYLVKRTGEKVFLECVQDMDHENMFWYRQDPGLGLRLIYFSYDVKMKEKGDIPEGYSVSREKKERFSLILESASTNQTSMYLCASATVAWGAYEQYFGPGTRLTVT.

This clone was found once. The rearrangement joins TRBV4-1 to TRBJ2-3; no clear D gene. There are 16 residues in the CDR3. Germline values: CDR1 MGHRA, CDR2 YSYEKL. V lost 0 bases to trimming and J lost 0 bases, with 10 bases between them. The CDR3 loop is CASSQDRHSSTDTQYF. The CDR3 nucleotides read TGCGCCAGCAGCCAAGACAGGCATTCGAGCACAGATACGCAGTATTTT.